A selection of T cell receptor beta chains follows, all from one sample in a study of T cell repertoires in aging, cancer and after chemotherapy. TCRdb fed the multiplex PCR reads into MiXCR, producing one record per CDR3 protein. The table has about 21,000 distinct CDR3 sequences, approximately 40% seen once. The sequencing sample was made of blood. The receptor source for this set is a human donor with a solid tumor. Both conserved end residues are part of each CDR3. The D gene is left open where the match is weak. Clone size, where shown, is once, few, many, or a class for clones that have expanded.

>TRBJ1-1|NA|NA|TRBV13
CASSLGLQGAEAFF
TGTGCCAGCAGCTTAGGTCTACAAGGTGCTGAAGCTTTCTTT
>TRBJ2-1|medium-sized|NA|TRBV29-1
CSVRRGANEQFF
TGCAGCGTTAGGAGGGGTGCCAACGAGCAGTTCTTC
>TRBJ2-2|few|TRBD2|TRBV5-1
CASSGLGRGSGELFF
TGCGCCAGCAGCGGACTGGGGCGGGGGTCCGGGGAGCTGTTTTTT
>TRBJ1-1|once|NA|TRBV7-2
CASSLWENTEAFF
TGTGCCAGCAGCTTATGGGAGAACACTGAAGCTTTCTTT
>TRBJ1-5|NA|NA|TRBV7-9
CASSLGGGINQPQHF
TGTGCCAGCAGCTTGGGGGGAGGAATTAATCAGCCCCAGCATTTT
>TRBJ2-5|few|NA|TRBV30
CAWSVGSKETQYF
TGTGCCTGGAGTGTTGGTAGCAAGGAGACCCAGTACTTC
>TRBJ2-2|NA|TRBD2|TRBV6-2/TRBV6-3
CASSYSRTGGRNTGELFF
TGTGCCAGCAGTTACTCGAGGACTGGCGGGAGGAACACCGGGGAGCTGTTTTTT
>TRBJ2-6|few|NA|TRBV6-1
CASSERPTSGANVLTF
TGTGCCAGCAGTGAGAGACCGACGTCTGGGGCCAACGTCCTGACTTTC
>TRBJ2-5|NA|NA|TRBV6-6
CASWGQSETQYF
TGTGCCAGCTGGGGGCAAAGCGAGACCCAGTACTTC
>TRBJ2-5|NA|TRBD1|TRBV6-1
CAIRDRQQETQYF
TGTGCCATCCGGGACAGACAACAAGAGACCCAGTACTTC
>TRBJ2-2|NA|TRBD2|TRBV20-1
CSARKGLAIRTGELFF
TGCAGTGCTAGAAAGGGACTAGCGATTAGGACCGGGGAGCTGTTTTTT
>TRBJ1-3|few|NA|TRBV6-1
CASSSGGGLSGNTIYF
TGTGCCAGCAGCTCCGGGGGGGGGCTCTCTGGAAACACCATATATTTT
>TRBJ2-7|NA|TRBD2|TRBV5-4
CASSLRTSGEYSYEQYF
TGCGCCAGCAGCCTGAGGACTAGCGGGGAATACTCCTACGAGCAGTACTTC
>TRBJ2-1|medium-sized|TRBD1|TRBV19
CASRQGASEQFF
TGTGCCAGTAGACAGGGGGCAAGTGAGCAGTTCTTC
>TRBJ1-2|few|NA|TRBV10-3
CAISEGQNYGYTF
TGTGCCATCAGTGAGGGACAGAACTATGGCTACACCTTC
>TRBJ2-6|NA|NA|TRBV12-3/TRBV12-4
CASSLGGSSGANVLTF
TGTGCCAGCAGTTTAGGCGGTAGCTCTGGGGCCAACGTCCTGACTTTC
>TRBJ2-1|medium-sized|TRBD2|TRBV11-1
CASRGLGSYNEQFF
TGTGCCAGCAGAGGACTAGGTTCCTACAATGAGCAGTTCTTC
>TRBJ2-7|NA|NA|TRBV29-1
CSVDVGLDEQYF
TGCAGCGTTGATGTAGGGCTTGACGAGCAGTACTTC
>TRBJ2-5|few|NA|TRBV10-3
CAIGKGGPQYF
TGTGCCATCGGAAAAGGAGGGCCCCAGTACTTC
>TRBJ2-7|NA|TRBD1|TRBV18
CASSPGPGQGAYEQYF
TGTGCCAGCTCACCAGGGCCGGGACAGGGGGCCTACGAGCAGTACTTC
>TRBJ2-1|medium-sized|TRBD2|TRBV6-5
CASRGTSGRNEQFF
TGTGCCAGCCGCGGGACTAGCGGGCGTAATGAGCAGTTCTTC
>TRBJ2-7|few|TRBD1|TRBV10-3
CAIRRETGGGGEQYF
TGTGCCATCAGGAGGGAGACAGGGGGAGGTGGGGAGCAGTACTTC
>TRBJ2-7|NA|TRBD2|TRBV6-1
CATSTSGGLYEQYF
TGTGCCACGTCGACTAGCGGGGGCCTCTACGAGCAGTACTTC
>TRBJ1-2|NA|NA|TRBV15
CATSREVGNNVAGYTF
TGTGCCACCAGCAGAGAGGTCGGGAACAACGTTGCCGGCTACACCTTC
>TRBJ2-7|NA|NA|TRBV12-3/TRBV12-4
CASRTDPAYEQYF
TGTGCCAGCAGGACGGACCCTGCCTACGAGCAGTACTTC
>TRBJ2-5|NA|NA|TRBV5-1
CASRPVAGGIRETQYF
TGCGCCAGCAGGCCCGTGGCAGGGGGGATTCGGGAGACCCAGTACTTC
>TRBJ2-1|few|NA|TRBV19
CASSRDYNEQFF
TGTGCCAGTAGTAGGGATTACAATGAGCAGTTCTTC
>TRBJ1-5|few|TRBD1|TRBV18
CASSATGGGNQPQHF
TGTGCCAGCTCCGCTACAGGGGGAGGCAATCAGCCCCAGCATTTT
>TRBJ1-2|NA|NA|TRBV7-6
CASSLGGASGYTF
TGTGCCAGCAGCTTAGGGGGGGCCAGTGGCTACACCTTC